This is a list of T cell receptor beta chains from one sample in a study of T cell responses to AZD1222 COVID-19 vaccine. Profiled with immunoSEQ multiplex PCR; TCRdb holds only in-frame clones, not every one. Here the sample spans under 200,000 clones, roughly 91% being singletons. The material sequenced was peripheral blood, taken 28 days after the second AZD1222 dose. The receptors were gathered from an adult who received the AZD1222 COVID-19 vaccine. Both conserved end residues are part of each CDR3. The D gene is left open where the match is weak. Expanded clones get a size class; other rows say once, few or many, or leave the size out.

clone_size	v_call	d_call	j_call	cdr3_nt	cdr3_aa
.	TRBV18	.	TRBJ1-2	TGTGCCAGCTCTCGACAGGACGACTATGGCTACACCTTC	CASSRQDDYGYTF
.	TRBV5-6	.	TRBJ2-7	TGTGCCAGCAGCTTGGAGCTCGGCTCCTCGTCCTCCTACGAGCAGTACTTC	CASSLELGSSSSYEQYF
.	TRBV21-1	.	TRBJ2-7	TGTGCCAGCAGCGGGGCCTACGAGCAGTACTTC	CASSGAYEQYF
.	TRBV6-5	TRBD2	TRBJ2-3	TGTGCCAGCAGGCGGGAGATTACAGATACGCAGTATTTT	CASRREITDTQYF
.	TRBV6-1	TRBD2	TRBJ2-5	TGTGCCAGCAGTGAATCCGGGACTAAAGAGACCCAGTACTTC	CASSESGTKETQYF
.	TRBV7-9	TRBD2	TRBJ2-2	TGTGCCGGGGGGGACGAAAAGAACACCGGGGAGCTGTTTTTT	CAGGDEKNTGELFF
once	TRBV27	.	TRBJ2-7	TGTGCCAGCATCACATTGAGGGCAGACTCCTACGAGCAGTACTTC	CASITLRADSYEQYF
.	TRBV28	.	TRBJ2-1	TGTGCCAGCAGTTTGCCCCAGGGGTTGTCCTACAATGAGCAGTTCTTC	CASSLPQGLSYNEQFF
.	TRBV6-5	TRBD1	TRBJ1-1	TGTGCCAGCAAGAGTGGGGGACAGATTGTAGCTTTCTTT	CASKSGGQIVAFF
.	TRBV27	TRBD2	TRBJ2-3	TGTGCCAGCAGTAAGGGAATGGGGACTAGCGGCACAGATACGCAGTATTTT	CASSKGMGTSGTDTQYF
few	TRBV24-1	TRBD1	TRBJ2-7	TGTGCCACCAGTGACCGGGGACAGGGCTACGAGCAGTACTTC	CATSDRGQGYEQYF
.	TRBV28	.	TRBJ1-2	TGTGCCAGCCGCTTAACCCAACTCCGCTATGGCTACACCTTC	CASRLTQLRYGYTF
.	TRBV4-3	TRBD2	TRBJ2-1	TGCGCCAGCAGCCAACAAAGGACTAGCGGAGGGGGGGAGCAGTTCTTC	CASSQQRTSGGGEQFF
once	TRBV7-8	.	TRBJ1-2	TGTGCCAGCAGCTTAGGGGGGGAAGGCTATGGCTACACCTTC	CASSLGGEGYGYTF
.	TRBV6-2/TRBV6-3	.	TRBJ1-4	TGTGCCAGCAGTTCCGGGACGGTCGCGGAAAAACTGTTTTTT	CASSSGTVAEKLFF
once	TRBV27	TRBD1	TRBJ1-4	TGTGCCAGCAGAAGGGACAGGGGGTATGCTAATGAAAAACTGTTTTTT	CASRRDRGYANEKLFF
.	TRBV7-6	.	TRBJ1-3	TGTGCCAGCAGCTTAGCAGGGGATACTGGAAACACCATATATTTT	CASSLAGDTGNTIYF
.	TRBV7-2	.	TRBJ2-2	TGTGCCAGCAGCCCCCACCAGGGACCCGGGGAGCTGTTTTTT	CASSPHQGPGELFF
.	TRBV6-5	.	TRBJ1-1	TGTGCCACCGCGGAGAGCCCAATGAACACTGAAGCTTTCTTT	CATAESPMNTEAFF
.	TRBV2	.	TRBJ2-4	TGTGCCAGCAGTGAAGTTGTCAGTCTAGCCAAAAACATTCAGTACTTC	CASSEVVSLAKNIQYF
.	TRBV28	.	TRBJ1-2	TGTGCCACCTTCTCCGGGACGTCCTATGGCTACACCTTC	CATFSGTSYGYTF
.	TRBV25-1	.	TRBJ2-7	TGTGCCAGCAGCCCAAGTAAGGCAGTCGACGAGCAGTACTTC	CASSPSKAVDEQYF
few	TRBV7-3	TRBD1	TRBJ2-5	TGTGCCAGCAGCCCAGGACAGGGGACGCCCCCCTTTGGGACCCAGTACTTC	CASSPGQGTPPFGTQYF
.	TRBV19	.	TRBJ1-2	TGTGCCAGTCATTGGGGCGCGGGCGACGGCTACACCTTC	CASHWGAGDGYTF
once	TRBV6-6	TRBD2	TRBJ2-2	TGTGCCAGCAGTTACTCGACGCGGGGGGCCGGGGAGCTGTTTTTT	CASSYSTRGAGELFF
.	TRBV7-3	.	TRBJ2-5	TGTGCCAGCACCATTTTAGGGTCCAGGTTTGGGACCCAGTACTTC	CASTILGSRFGTQYF
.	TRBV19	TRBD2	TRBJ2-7	TGTGCCAGTAGTATAGCGGGGGGGGCGGCCTCCTACGAGCAGTACTTC	CASSIAGGAASYEQYF
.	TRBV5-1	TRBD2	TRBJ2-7	TGCGCCAGCAGCTTGGTGGCTAGCGGAATCTACGAGCAGTACTTC	CASSLVASGIYEQYF
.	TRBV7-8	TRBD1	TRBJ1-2	TGTGCCAGCAGCTTCCGCCGAGCCCTCAGGGGGGACTATGGCTACACCTTC	CASSFRRALRGDYGYTF
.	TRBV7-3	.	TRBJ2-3	TGTGCCAGCAGCTTGGGGAGCGGCACAGATACGCAGTATTTT	CASSLGSGTDTQYF
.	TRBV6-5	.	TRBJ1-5	TGTGCCAGCAGTTACTCGGAGGTAGCTCAGCCCCAGCATTTT	CASSYSEVAQPQHF
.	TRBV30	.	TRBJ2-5	TGTGCCTGGTCCGGAGCACACCAAGAGACCCAGTACTTC	CAWSGAHQETQYF
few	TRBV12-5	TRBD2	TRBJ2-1	TGTGCTAGTGGTTTAGGGCGGGAGCGGGCCGATGAGCAGTTCTTC	CASGLGRERADEQFF
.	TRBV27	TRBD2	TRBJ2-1	TGTGCCAGCACAAATGGTGCGGCGGGAGGGTACAATGAGCAGTTCTTC	CASTNGAAGGYNEQFF
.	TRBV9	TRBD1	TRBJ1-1	TGTGCCAGCAGCACGGGACAGGGGGCGACTGAAGCTTTCTTT	CASSTGQGATEAFF